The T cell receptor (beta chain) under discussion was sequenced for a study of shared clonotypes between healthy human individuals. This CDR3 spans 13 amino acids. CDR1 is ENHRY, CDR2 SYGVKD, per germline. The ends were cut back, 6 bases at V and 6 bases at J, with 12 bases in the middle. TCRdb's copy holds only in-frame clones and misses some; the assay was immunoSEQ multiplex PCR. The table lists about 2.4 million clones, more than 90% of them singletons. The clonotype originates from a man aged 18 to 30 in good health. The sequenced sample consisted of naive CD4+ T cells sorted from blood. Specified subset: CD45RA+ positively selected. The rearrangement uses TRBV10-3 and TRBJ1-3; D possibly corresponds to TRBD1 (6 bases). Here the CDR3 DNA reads TGTGCCATCAGCTCAGGGGACGAAAACACCATATATTTT. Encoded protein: CAISSGDENTIYF.